Listed below are T cell receptor beta chains from one sample, sequenced in a study of naive and memory T cell subsets. Using its own MiXCR run on the UMI-ligation and nested PCR reads, TCRdb lists one record per CDR3 protein. The table lists roughly 92,000 distinct CDR3 sequences, about 11% of them singletons, with more than 0.13% in the top ten. Specimen: naive CD4+ T cells from blood. These receptors came from a human donor in good health. Each CDR3 is given with its conserved first and last residue. A D gene is named only where the DNA matches it firmly. Clone sizes are given selectively: once, few, many, or a class where the clone is expanded.

size	V	D	J	DNA	CDR3
.	TRBV6-2/TRBV6-3	.	TRBJ2-3	TGTGCCAGCGCCCTGGGAGCGGCAATCACAGATACGCAGTATTTT	CASALGAAITDTQYF
.	TRBV20-1	TRBD1	TRBJ1-5	TGCAGTGCTAGACCGGACAGGGGTCGCAATCAGCCCCAGCATTTT	CSARPDRGRNQPQHF
many	TRBV5-4	.	TRBJ2-1	TGTGCCAGCAGCGCTACAAATTCAGGCTACAATGAGCAGTTCTTC	CASSATNSGYNEQFF
many	TRBV29-1	TRBD2	TRBJ2-7	TGCAGCGTTGGGTTACGGCGGGGGGGCGGGTACGAGCAGTACTTC	CSVGLRRGGGYEQYF
.	TRBV30	TRBD1	TRBJ1-1	TGTGCCTGGATGGGGGACAGGGTCGGAGGGACTGAAGCTTTCTTT	CAWMGDRVGGTEAFF
few	TRBV4-2	.	TRBJ2-1	TGTGCCAGCAGCCAGGGAAAGGGACCTTCCTACAATGAGCAGTTCTTC	CASSQGKGPSYNEQFF
.	TRBV7-8	TRBD1	TRBJ2-2	TGTGCCAGCAGCTGGCGGGACAGGGGAGGCACCGGGGAGCTGTTTTTT	CASSWRDRGGTGELFF
few	TRBV4-3	TRBD1	TRBJ2-1	TGCGCCAGCAGTCACCCCAATCAGGGGGCATCAGGGAATGAGCAGTTCTTC	CASSHPNQGASGNEQFF
.	TRBV2	.	TRBJ2-7	TGTGCCAGCAGTAGCCGACGTCGAACGAAAACCGGCGAGCAGTACTTC	CASSSRRRTKTGEQYF
many	TRBV28	.	TRBJ2-5	TGTGCCAGCAGTATAGGGGGTACCAATCAAGAGACCCAGTACTTC	CASSIGGTNQETQYF
many	TRBV28	.	TRBJ2-3	TGTGCCAGCTGGTCGGCAGGAGTGTTCGTGTCAGATACGCAGTATTTT	CASWSAGVFVSDTQYF
.	TRBV5-6	.	TRBJ2-4	TGTGCCAGCAGCTTGGACCAGGGGCCTCTAGCCAAAAACATTCAGTACTTC	CASSLDQGPLAKNIQYF
few	TRBV29-1	.	TRBJ2-6	TGCAGCGTTACGACAGCAAAAACCTCTGGGGCCAACGTCCTGACTTTC	CSVTTAKTSGANVLTF
.	TRBV7-6	.	TRBJ1-5	TGTGCCAGCAGCTTAGGACTGCTTGAGCCCCAGCATTTT	CASSLGLLEPQHF
few	TRBV15	TRBD2	TRBJ2-1	TGTGCCACCAGCAAAACTAGACTAGCGGGGGACTTCAATGAGCAGTTCTTC	CATSKTRLAGDFNEQFF
few	TRBV12-3/TRBV12-4	.	TRBJ1-2	TGTGCCAGCAGCTGGGGGAGCAAAGCGGGCTACACCTTC	CASSWGSKAGYTF
.	TRBV6-2/TRBV6-3	.	TRBJ1-6	TGTGCCAGCAGAATGGACCGAATCTTGAATTCACCCCTCCACTTT	CASRMDRILNSPLHF
many	TRBV18	.	TRBJ1-4	TGTGCCAGCTCACCAGGGCGGCCTAATGAAAAACTGTTTTTT	CASSPGRPNEKLFF
few	TRBV7-6	TRBD1	TRBJ1-4	TGTGCCAGCAGCTTTCGACCGGGACAGGGAAATGAAAAACTGTTTTTT	CASSFRPGQGNEKLFF
few	TRBV20-1	.	TRBJ2-1	TGCAGTGCTAGGCCCCCCCGGGGGGCCCCCTACAATGAGCAGTTCTTC	CSARPPRGAPYNEQFF
.	TRBV24-1	TRBD2	TRBJ2-6	TGTGCCACCAGTGGCGGGGGAGAGTTTACCAACGTCCTGACTTTC	CATSGGGEFTNVLTF
many	TRBV6-5	TRBD1	TRBJ2-3	TGTGCCAGCAGTCGGGACAGACTTAGTACAGATACGCAGTATTTT	CASSRDRLSTDTQYF
.	TRBV3-1	.	TRBJ2-7	TGTGCCAGCAGCCAAGATCGTCGGGGTTACGAGCAGTACTTC	CASSQDRRGYEQYF
.	TRBV7-8	.	TRBJ1-6	TGTGCCAGCAGCTCCGAATCGGTTTCACCCCTCCACTTT	CASSSESVSPLHF
.	TRBV19	.	TRBJ2-7	TGTGCCAGTAGTATCCAGGGTGGGCGGTACGAGCAGTACTTC	CASSIQGGRYEQYF
many	TRBV29-1	.	TRBJ2-5	TGCAGCGTTGGGGGGGTAGGCGGTGAGACCCAGTACTTC	CSVGGVGGETQYF
.	TRBV12-3/TRBV12-4	TRBD1	TRBJ1-4	TGTGCCAGCAGTTTGAGGCAGGGGGGGGAAAAACTGTTTTTT	CASSLRQGGEKLFF
.	TRBV20-1	.	TRBJ2-7	TGCAGTGCTCCAAAAAGCGGCCCTGCTTCCTACGAGCAGTACTTC	CSAPKSGPASYEQYF
many	TRBV7-8	.	TRBJ1-2	TGTGCCAGCAGCTTAAGGGAACAGGGCTATGGCTACACCTTC	CASSLREQGYGYTF
many	TRBV20-1	.	TRBJ2-6	TGCAGTGCTAGAGATCCTTTACGACAGATCTCTGGGGCCAACGTCCTGACTTTC	CSARDPLRQISGANVLTF
few	TRBV29-1	TRBD1	TRBJ1-5	TGCAGCGTTGGAACAGGGGAACCCGGTCAGCCCCAACATTTT	CSVGTGEPGQPQHF
.	TRBV10-3	.	TRBJ2-3	TGTGCCATCAGTGAAGCGCCTAGCACAGATACGCAGTATTTT	CAISEAPSTDTQYF
many	TRBV7-2	TRBD1	TRBJ2-3	TGTGCCAGCAGAGGGACAGGGATGGTGAGCACAGATACGCAGTATTTT	CASRGTGMVSTDTQYF
many	TRBV14	TRBD2	TRBJ2-1	TGTGCCAGCAGCCAAAGAGGACTAGCGGGAAATGAGCAGTTCTTC	CASSQRGLAGNEQFF
.	TRBV20-1	TRBD2	TRBJ2-1	TGCAGTGCTAGGGGTAGCGGGAGTTTACTTTCCTACAATGAGCAGTTCTTC	CSARGSGSLLSYNEQFF